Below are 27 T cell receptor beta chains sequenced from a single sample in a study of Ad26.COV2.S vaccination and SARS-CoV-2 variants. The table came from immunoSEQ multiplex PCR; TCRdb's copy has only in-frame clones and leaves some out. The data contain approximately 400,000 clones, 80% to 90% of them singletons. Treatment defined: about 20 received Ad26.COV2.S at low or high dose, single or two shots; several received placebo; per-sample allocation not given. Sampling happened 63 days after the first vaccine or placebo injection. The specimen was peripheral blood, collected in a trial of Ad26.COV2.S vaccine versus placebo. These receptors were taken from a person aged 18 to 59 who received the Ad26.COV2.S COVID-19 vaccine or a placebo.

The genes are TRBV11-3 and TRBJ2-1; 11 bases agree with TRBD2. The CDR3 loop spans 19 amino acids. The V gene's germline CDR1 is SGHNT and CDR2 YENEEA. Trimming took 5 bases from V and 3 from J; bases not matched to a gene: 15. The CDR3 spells CASSPRPLLAGVLYNEQFF. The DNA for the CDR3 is TGTGCCAGCAGCCCACGACCCTTACTAGCGGGAGTTCTCTACAATGAGCAGTTCTTC.

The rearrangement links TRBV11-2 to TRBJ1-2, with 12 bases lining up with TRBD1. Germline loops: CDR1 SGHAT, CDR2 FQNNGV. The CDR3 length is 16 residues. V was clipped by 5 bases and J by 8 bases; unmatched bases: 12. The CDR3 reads CASSPVGGQGAIGYTF. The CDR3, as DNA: TGTGCCAGCAGCCCGGTCGGGGGACAGGGGGCGATAGGCTACACCTTC.

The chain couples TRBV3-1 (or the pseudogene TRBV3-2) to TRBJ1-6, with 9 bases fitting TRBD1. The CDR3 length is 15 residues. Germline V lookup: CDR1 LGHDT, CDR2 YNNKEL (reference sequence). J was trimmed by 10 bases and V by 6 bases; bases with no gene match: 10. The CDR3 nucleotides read TGTGCCAGCAGGGACCGGGACAGGGATGGGTCACCCCTCCACTTT. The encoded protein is CASRDRDRDGSPLHF.

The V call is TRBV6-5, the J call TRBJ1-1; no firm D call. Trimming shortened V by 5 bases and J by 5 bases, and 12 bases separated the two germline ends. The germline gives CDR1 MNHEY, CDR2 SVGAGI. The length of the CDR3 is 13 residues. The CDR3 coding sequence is TGTGCCAGCAGTCCGCCGGAAAGGACTGAAGCTTTCTTT. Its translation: CASSPPERTEAFF.

The CDR3 sequence is CASSPLVDMNTEAFF. CDR3 bases: TGTGCCAGCTCACCACTGGTGGATATGAACACTGAAGCTTTCTTT. V gene TRBV18 combines with J gene TRBJ1-1; no reliable D call. V dropped 1 base and J dropped 0 bases, with 9 bases sitting between them. This CDR3 spans 15 amino acids. In germline, CDR1 is KGHSH, CDR2 LQKENI.

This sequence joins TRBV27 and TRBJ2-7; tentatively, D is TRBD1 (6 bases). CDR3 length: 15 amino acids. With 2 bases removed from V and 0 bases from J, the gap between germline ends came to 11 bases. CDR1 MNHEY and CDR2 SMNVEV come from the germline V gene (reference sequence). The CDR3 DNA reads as TGTGCCAGCAGTTTAAAGAAGGGGGACTCCTACGAGCAGTACTTC. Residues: CASSLKKGDSYEQYF.

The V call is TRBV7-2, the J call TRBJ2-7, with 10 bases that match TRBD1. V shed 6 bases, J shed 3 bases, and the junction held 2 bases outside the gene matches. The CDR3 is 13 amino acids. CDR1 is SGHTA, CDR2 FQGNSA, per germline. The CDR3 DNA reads TGTGCCAGCAGGGGGACAGGGGTCTACGAGCAGTACTTC. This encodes CASRGTGVYEQYF.

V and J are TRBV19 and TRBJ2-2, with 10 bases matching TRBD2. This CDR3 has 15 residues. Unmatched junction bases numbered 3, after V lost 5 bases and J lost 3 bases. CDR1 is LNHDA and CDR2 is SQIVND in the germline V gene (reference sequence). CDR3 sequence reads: CASSPTSGYTGELFF. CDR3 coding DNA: TGTGCCAGTAGTCCGACTAGCGGGTACACCGGGGAGCTGTTTTTT.

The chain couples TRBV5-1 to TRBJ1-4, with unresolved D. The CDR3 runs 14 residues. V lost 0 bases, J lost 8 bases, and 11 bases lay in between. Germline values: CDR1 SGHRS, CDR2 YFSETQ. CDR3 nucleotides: TGCGCCAGCAGCTTGGTAGGGAACGGGGAAAAACTGTTTTTT. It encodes CASSLVGNGEKLFF.

Here the CDR3 reads CATSERGRGDEQFF. CDR3 in DNA: TGTGCCACCAGTGAACGCGGACGAGGCGATGAGCAGTTCTTC. The V call is TRBV24-1, the J call TRBJ2-1; D is unresolved. Germline V gives CDR1 KGHDR, CDR2 SFDVKD. CDR3 size: 14 residues. The V and J ends lost 4 bases and 8 bases respectively, with 14 bases between them.

This chain's CDR3 is CASSIQGGGNTIYF. CDR3 bases: TGTGCCAGTAGTATACAGGGAGGTGGAAACACCATATATTTT. The chain couples TRBV19 to TRBJ1-3; D is possibly TRBD1 (5 bases). The CDR3 is 14 residues long. Deletions cut 2 bases from V and 3 bases from J, with 8 bases between. Germline CDR1 and CDR2: LNHDA and SQIVND (reference sequence).

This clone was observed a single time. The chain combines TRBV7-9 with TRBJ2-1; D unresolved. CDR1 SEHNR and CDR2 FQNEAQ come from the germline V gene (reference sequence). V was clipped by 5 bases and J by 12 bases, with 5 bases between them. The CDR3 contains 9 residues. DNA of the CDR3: TGTGCCAGCAGCATACCGCAGTTCTTC. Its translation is CASSIPQFF.

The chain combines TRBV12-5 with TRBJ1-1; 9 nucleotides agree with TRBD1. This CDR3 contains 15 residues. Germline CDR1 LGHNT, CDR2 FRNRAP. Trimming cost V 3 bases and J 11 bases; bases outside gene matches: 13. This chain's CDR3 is CASGFFPRDRENAFF. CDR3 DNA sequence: TGTGCTAGTGGTTTCTTCCCCCGGGACAGGGAGAATGCTTTCTTT.

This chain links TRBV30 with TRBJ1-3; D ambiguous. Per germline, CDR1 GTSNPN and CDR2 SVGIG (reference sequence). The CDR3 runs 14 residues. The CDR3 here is CAILQRGQGNTIYF. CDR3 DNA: TGTGCGATATTACAAAGAGGGCAAGGAAACACCATATATTTT. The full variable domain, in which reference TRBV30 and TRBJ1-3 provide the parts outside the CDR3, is SQTIHQWPATLVQPVGSPLSLECTVEGTSNPNLYWYRQAAGRGLQLLFYSVGIGQISSEVPQNLSASRPQDRQFILSSKKLLLSDSGFYLCAILQRGQGNTIYFGEGSWLTVV.

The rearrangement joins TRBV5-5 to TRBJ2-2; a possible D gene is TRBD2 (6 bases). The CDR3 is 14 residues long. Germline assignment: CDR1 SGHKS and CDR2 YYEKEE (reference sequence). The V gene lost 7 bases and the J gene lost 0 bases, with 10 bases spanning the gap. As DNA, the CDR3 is TGTGCCAGCGAGGGACTGACGAACACCGGGGAGCTGTTTTTT. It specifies CASEGLTNTGELFF.

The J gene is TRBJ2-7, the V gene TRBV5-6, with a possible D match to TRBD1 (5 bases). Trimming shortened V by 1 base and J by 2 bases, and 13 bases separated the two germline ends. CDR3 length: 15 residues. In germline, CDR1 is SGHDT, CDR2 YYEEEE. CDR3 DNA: TGTGCCAGCAGCTTGAGGGGCACCAGGGCCTACGAGCAGTACTTC. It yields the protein CASSLRGTRAYEQYF.

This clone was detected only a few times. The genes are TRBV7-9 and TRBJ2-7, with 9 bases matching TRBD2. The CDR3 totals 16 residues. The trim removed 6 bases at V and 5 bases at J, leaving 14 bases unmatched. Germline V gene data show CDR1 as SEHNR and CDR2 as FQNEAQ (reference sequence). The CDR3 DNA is TGTGCCAGCAGATCACTAGCGGGCCCTGCGGGCCACGAGCAGTACTTC. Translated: CASRSLAGPAGHEQYF.

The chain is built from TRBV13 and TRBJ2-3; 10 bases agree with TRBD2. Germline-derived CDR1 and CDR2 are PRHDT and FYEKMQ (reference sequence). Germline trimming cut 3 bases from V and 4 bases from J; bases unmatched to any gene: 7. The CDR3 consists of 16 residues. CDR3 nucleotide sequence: TGTGCCAGCAGCTTCATCGGACTAGCGGAGGCAGATACGCAGTATTTT. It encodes CASSFIGLAEADTQYF.

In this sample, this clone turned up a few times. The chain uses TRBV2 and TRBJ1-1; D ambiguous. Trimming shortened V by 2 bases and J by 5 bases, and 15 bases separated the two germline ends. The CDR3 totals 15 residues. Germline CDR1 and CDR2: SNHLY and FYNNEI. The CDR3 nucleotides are TGTGCCAGCAGTGAAAACCGGGTTGCGGGAACTGAAGCTTTCTTT. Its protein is CASSENRVAGTEAFF.

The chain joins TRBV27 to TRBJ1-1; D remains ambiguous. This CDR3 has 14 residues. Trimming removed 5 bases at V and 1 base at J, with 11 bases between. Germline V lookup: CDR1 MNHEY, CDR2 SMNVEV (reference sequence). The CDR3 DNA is TGTGCCAGCAGTCCGCTCTGGCCGAACACTGAAGCTTTCTTT. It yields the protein CASSPLWPNTEAFF.

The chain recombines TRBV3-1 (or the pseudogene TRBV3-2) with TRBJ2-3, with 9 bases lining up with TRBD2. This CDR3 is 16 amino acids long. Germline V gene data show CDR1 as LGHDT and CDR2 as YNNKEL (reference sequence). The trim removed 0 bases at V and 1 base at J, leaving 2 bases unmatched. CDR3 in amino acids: CASSQDRLAGTDTQYF. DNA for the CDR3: TGTGCCAGCAGCCAAGATCGACTAGCGGGCACAGATACGCAGTATTTT.

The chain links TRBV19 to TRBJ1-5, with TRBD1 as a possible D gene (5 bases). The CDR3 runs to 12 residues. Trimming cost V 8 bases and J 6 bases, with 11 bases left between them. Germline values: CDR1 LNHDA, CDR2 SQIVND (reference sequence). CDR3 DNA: TGTGCCAGTGGGGGGATGTCTCAGCCCCAGCATTTT. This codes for CASGGMSQPQHF.

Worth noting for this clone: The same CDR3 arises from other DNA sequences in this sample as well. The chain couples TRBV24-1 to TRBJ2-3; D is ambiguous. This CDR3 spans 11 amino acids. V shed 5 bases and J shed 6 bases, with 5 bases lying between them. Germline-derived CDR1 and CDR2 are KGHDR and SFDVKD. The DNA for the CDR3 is TGTGCCACCAGTGTTGCCGATACGCAGTATTTT. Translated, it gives CATSVADTQYF.

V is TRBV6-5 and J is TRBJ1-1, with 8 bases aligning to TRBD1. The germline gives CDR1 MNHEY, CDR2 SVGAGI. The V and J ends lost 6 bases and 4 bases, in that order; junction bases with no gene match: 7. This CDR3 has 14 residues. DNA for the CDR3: TGTGCCAGCAGGGGTGCAGGGGGCTTCACTGAAGCTTTCTTT. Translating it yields CASRGAGGFTEAFF.

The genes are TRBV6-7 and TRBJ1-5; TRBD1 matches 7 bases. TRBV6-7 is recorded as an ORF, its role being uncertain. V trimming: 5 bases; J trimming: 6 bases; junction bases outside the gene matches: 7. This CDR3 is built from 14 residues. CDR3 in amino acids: CASSLRRGRQPQHF. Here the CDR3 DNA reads TGTGCCAGCAGTCTACGGAGGGGGCGTCAGCCCCAGCATTTT.

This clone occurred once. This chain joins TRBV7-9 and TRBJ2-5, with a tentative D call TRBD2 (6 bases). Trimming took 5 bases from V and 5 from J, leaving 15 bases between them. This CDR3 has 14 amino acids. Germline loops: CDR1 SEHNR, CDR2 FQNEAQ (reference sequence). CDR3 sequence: CASSSWESGETQYF. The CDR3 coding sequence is TGTGCCAGCAGCAGCTGGGAAAGCGGGGAGACCCAGTACTTC.

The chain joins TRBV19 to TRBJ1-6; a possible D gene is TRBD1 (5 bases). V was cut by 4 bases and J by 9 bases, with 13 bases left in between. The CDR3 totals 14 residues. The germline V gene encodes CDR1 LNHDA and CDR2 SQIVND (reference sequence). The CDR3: CASSTQGEASPLHF. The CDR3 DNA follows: TGTGCCAGTAGTACCCAGGGCGAAGCTTCACCCCTCCACTTT.